These 18 T cell receptor beta chains share one sample of origin, sequenced in a study of response to subunit inactivated influenza vaccine (dated by TCRdb to 2017 to 2018). The library came from RT-PCR. TCRdb records Illumina HiSeq 2500 as the sequencer. TCRdb redid the processing of the public reads, applying fastp at Q25 and MiXCR, and retained in-frame beta chains. Rows are combined by CDR3 protein, so each entry shows the most common genes and DNA. The sample profile shows 170,000 or so distinct CDR3 sequences; about 10% of them were found once. The ten largest make up 35% to 40% of the sample. Sequenced material: CD8+ T cells sorted from PBMCs, taken roughly 24 months after vaccination. The source is a man between 50 and 75 years old who received an inactivated influenza vaccine. Donor details come from another sample of the same person, matched by shared clones.

This clonotype was picked up a small number of times. The chain is built from TRBV28 and TRBJ2-1; D is undetermined. Trimming took 5 bases from V and 8 from J, leaving 7 bases between them. CDR3 size: 11 residues. Germline V gene sequence: CDR1 MDHEN, CDR2 SYDVKM. The DNA of the CDR3 is TGTGCCAGCAGTACCGTCTATGAGCAGTTCTTC. It codes for CASSTVYEQFF.

There are many counts of this clonotype. The rearrangement joins TRBV7-9 to TRBJ2-7, with unresolved D. The CDR3 extends over 9 amino acids. Germline lookup yields CDR1 SEHNR and CDR2 FQNEAQ (reference sequence). Trimming took off 10 bases at V and 6 bases at J, with 7 bases between the two ends. The CDR3 loop reads CAKGAEQYF. In DNA, the CDR3 is TGTGCCAAGGGTGCCGAGCAGTACTTC.

There are a few counts of this clonotype. The chain has TRBV7-8 and TRBJ2-7; D is perhaps TRBD2 (6 bases). Per the germline V gene, CDR1 is SGHVS and CDR2 is FQNEAQ. The CDR3 is 14 amino acids. The V gene lost 2 bases and the J gene lost 5 bases, with 13 bases spanning the gap. In DNA form, the CDR3 reads TGTGCCAGCAGCTTACCCGGGACTCTCAACGAGCAGTACTTC. Its protein product is CASSLPGTLNEQYF. Combining the CDR3 with reference TRBV7-8 and TRBJ2-7 gives the whole variable domain GAGVSQSPRYKVAKRGQDVALRCDPISGHVSLFWYQQALGQGPEFLTYFQNEAQLDKSGLPSDRFFAERPEGSVSTLKIQRTQQEDSAVYLCASSLPGTLNEQYFGPGTRLTVT.

This clonotype was recorded many times. CDR3 coding DNA: TGTGCCAGCAGCTTGGATCCTAGCGGGGGGAAGACCGGGGAGCTGTTTTTT. Its translation is CASSLDPSGGKTGELFF. The chain carries TRBV5-5 and TRBJ2-2; 11 nucleotides line up with TRBD2. CDR3 size: 17 residues. Unmatched junction bases numbered 6, after V lost 0 bases and J lost 5 bases. The germline V gene has CDR1 SGHKS and CDR2 YYEKEE (reference sequence). The variable domain in full, with the rest retrieved from reference TRBV5-5 and TRBJ2-2, is DAGVTQSPTHLIKTRGQQVTLRCSPISGHKSVSWYQQVLGQGPQFIFQYYEKEERGRGNFPDRFSARQFPNYSSELNVNALLLGDSALYLCASSLDPSGGKTGELFFGEGSRLTVL.

The chain uses TRBV4-1 and TRBJ2-7; 8 nucleotides match TRBD1. This CDR3 comprises 17 residues. V lost 2 bases, J lost 2 bases, and 11 bases stayed unmatched. Germline CDR1 MGHRA, CDR2 YSYEKL. Here the CDR3 DNA reads TGCGCCAGCAGCCAACTAGCCGGGACAGGAACTGCCTACGAGCAGTACTTC. Translated: CASSQLAGTGTAYEQYF.

This clonotype was counted many times. The CDR3 sequence: CASSFGTGVTEAFF. CDR3 nucleotide sequence: TGCGCCAGCAGCTTTGGGACAGGGGTCACTGAAGCTTTCTTT. This chain connects TRBV5-1 to TRBJ1-1; 10 positions match TRBD1. This CDR3 region has 14 residues. Losses at the gene ends were 2 bases for V and 4 bases for J; bases not matched to a gene: 2. Germline values: CDR1 SGHRS, CDR2 YFSETQ.

In this sample, this clonotype turned up a few times. The genes are TRBV4-1 and TRBJ2-2; possible D gene TRBD2, 6 bases. The germline CDR1 and CDR2 sequences are MGHRA and YSYEKL. The CDR3 is 17 amino acids. V dropped 4 bases and J dropped 4 bases, with 19 bases sitting between them. The CDR3 DNA follows: TGCGCCAGCAGCCCATACACCCCGGGACTGCTCACCGGGGAGCTGTTTTTT. Amino acid sequence: CASSPYTPGLLTGELFF.

This clonotype was counted at least ten times. The V call is TRBV25-1, the J call TRBJ2-7; D is unresolved. V lost 4 bases, J lost 3 bases, and 4 bases lay in between. The germline V gene has CDR1 MGHDK and CDR2 SYGVNS. CDR3 size: 11 residues. CDR3: CASSGNYEQYF. The CDR3 DNA reads TGTGCCAGCAGTGGAAACTACGAGCAGTACTTC.

On this clonotype: This sequence may be a read error, since a much larger clone differs from it by one base. It is likely a read error, because the conserved phenylalanine at the end of the CDR3 is missing. The V gene is TRBV29-1, the J gene TRBJ2-7; TRBD1 aligns across 8 bases. V shed 6 bases, J shed 4 bases, and the junction held 8 bases outside the gene matches. The CDR3 is made up of 13 amino acids. The germline gives CDR1 SQVTM, CDR2 ANQGSEA. This CDR3 reads CSVRTGSVYEQYY. CDR3 nucleotides: TGCAGCGTCCGGACAGGGTCTGTGTACGAGCAGTACTAC.

This clonotype was observed many times. J is TRBJ2-1 and V is TRBV12-3 or TRBV12-4; 11 bases line up with TRBD2. The CDR3 runs 15 residues. The V gene end was trimmed by 5 bases and the J gene end by 3 bases; junction bases not matched to a gene: 3. CDR3 nucleotides: TGTGCCAGCAGTCTGCTAGCGGGGGGCTACAATGAGCAGTTCTTC. Encoded protein: CASSLLAGGYNEQFF.

The J gene is TRBJ2-1, the V gene TRBV5-6; no definite D call. CDR3 length equals 15 residues. V was trimmed by 1 base and J by 7 bases, leaving 15 bases between them. CDR1 and CDR2 (germline): SGHDT, YYEEEE. CDR3 nucleotide sequence: TGTGCCAGCAGCTTGACCGGGTCGAGGTGGAATGAGCAGTTCTTC. This gives the protein CASSLTGSRWNEQFF.

This clonotype was observed a handful of times. The chain employs TRBV20-1 and TRBJ2-1; 8 positions agree with TRBD2. J lost 9 bases, V lost 3 bases, and 10 bases had no gene match. Germline lookup yields CDR1 DFQATT and CDR2 SNEGSKA (reference sequence). This CDR3 region has 14 residues. Here the CDR3 reads CSASQTGLEGEQFF. CDR3 nucleotides: TGCAGTGCTAGCCAAACGGGACTAGAGGGTGAGCAGTTCTTC.

The J gene is TRBJ2-1, the V gene TRBV4-3, with a possible D match to TRBD1 (5 bases). The CDR3 is 15 residues long. Germline CDR1 LGHNA, CDR2 YSLEER. V lost 1 base to trimming and J lost 7 bases, with 14 bases between them. This CDR3 is CASSQGVGETNEQFF. CDR3 DNA: TGCGCCAGCAGCCAAGGAGTAGGGGAAACAAATGAGCAGTTCTTC.

The chain employs TRBV9 and TRBJ2-1, with a weak D call TRBD2 (6 bases). The V gene lost 0 bases and the J gene lost 2 bases, with 9 bases spanning the gap. Germline CDR1 and CDR2: SGDLS and YYNGEE. The length of the CDR3 is 15 residues. The CDR3 DNA follows: TGTGCCAGCAGCGTAGGGGCGGGAACCTACAATGAGCAGTTCTTC. Protein sequence: CASSVGAGTYNEQFF.

This clonotype showed up just a few times. The chain joins TRBV20-1 to TRBJ2-5, with D perhaps TRBD1 (6 bases). The CDR3 covers 15 residues. Germline V gene lookup returns CDR1 DFQATT and CDR2 SNEGSKA (reference sequence). V was trimmed by 0 bases and J by 5 bases, leaving 16 bases between them. The CDR3 is CSARDPPQGWETQYF. CDR3 sequence (DNA): TGCAGTGCTAGAGATCCCCCGCAGGGGTGGGAGACCCAGTACTTC.

There are a few counts of this clonotype. This chain links TRBV6-5 with TRBJ2-5, with 8 nucleotides matching TRBD2. V was pared by 1 base and J by 5 bases, with 6 bases of the junction left unmatched. The germline V gene has CDR1 MNHEY and CDR2 SVGAGI. The CDR3 totals 15 residues. The CDR3 reads CASSYYQREMETQYF. The CDR3 coding sequence is TGTGCCAGCAGTTACTATCAGCGGGAGATGGAGACCCAGTACTTC.

This clonotype appeared a few times. The V and J genes are TRBV29-1 and TRBJ2-1; 7 positions match TRBD2. The CDR3 is 13 residues long. Germline CDR1 is SQVTM and CDR2 is ANQGSEA. V shed 2 bases, J shed 4 bases, and the junction held 2 bases outside the gene matches. CDR3 loop: CSVELAVYNEQFF. In DNA, the CDR3 is TGCAGCGTTGAACTAGCGGTTTACAATGAGCAGTTCTTC.

Only a few counts were recorded for this clonotype. The rearrangement joins TRBV10-3 to TRBJ2-7; 7 bases match TRBD2. Germline V gene sequence: CDR1 ENHRY, CDR2 SYGVKD. Trimming took 6 bases from V and 6 from J; bases not matched to a gene: 5. This CDR3 is 12 amino acids long. Here the CDR3 DNA reads TGTGCCATCAGCGGCGGGAGCAGCGAGCAGTACTTC. This codes for CAISGGSSEQYF.